The rows below give T cell receptor beta chains drawn from one sample of a study of Graves' ophthalmopathy and Graves' hyperthyroidism. TCRdb analysed the multiplex PCR reads with MiXCR anew, one entry per CDR3 protein. The profile shows around 400,000 distinct CDR3 sequences, about 21% of them singletons. The sequenced sample was peripheral blood. The receptor source for this set is a woman aged 18 to 35 with stable Graves' hyperthyroidism. Each CDR3 is given with its conserved first and last residue. The D gene is left open where the match is weak. Clone size is not always given. Where it is, it says once, few, many or a class for expanded clones.

cdr3_length	v_call	clone_size	d_call	j_call	cdr3_aa	cdr3_nt
13	TRBV6-2/TRBV6-3	NA	NA	TRBJ1-6	CVSRRGVNSPLHF	TGTGTCAGCAGGAGGGGAGTCAATTCACCCCTCCACTTT
14	TRBV3-1	few	NA	TRBJ2-7	CASSQAVRGYEQYF	TGTGCCAGCAGCCAAGCAGTCAGGGGCTACGAGCAGTACTTC
14	TRBV19	many	NA	TRBJ1-1	CASSKGGMNTEAFF	TGTGCCAGTAGTAAGGGCGGAATGAACACTGAAGCTTTCTTT
16	TRBV6-2/TRBV6-3	many	TRBD2	TRBJ2-5	CASKMGRRGIQETQYF	TGTGCCAGCAAGATGGGGCGGCGGGGGATCCAAGAGACCCAGTACTTC
15	TRBV29-1	few	TRBD2	TRBJ2-3	CSVGAREGWTDTQYF	TGCAGCGTTGGGGCCCGGGAGGGTTGGACAGATACGCAGTATTTT
12	TRBV28	many	TRBD1	TRBJ1-2	CASSDRGLGYTF	TGTGCCAGCAGTGACAGGGGCCTTGGCTACACCTTC
17	TRBV12-3/TRBV12-4	many	TRBD2	TRBJ2-2	CASSASSGRVLFRELFF	TGTGCCAGCAGTGCATCTAGCGGGAGAGTGTTGTTCCGGGAGCTGTTTTTT
15	TRBV20-1	NA	TRBD1	TRBJ1-2	CSASYLAQGGDGYTF	TGCAGTGCTAGCTATCTGGCCCAGGGGGGTGATGGCTACACCTTC
12	TRBV6-1	many	NA	TRBJ1-5	CASSEVDQPQHF	TGTGCCAGCAGTGAAGTGGATCAGCCCCAGCATTTT
15	TRBV10-2	many	NA	TRBJ2-7	CASSDRLAHYYEQYF	TGCGCCAGCAGTGATCGGCTAGCTCACTACTACGAGCAGTACTTC
17	TRBV12-3/TRBV12-4	many	TRBD1	TRBJ1-6	CASSLRAGGNWNSPLHF	TGTGCCAGCAGTTTAAGGGCAGGGGGTAATTGGAATTCACCCCTCCACTTT
16	TRBV11-2	many	TRBD1	TRBJ1-1	CASSYGTGGMNTEAFF	TGTGCCAGCAGCTATGGGACAGGGGGAATGAACACTGAAGCTTTCTTT
15	TRBV28	NA	TRBD1	TRBJ2-2	CASSLPGQGGGELFF	TGTGCCAGCAGTTTACCCGGACAGGGCGGCGGGGAGCTGTTTTTT
15	TRBV20-1	NA	TRBD2	TRBJ2-7	CSATPGLAGRYEQYF	TGCAGTGCTACCCCGGGACTAGCGGGAAGGTACGAGCAGTACTTC
15	TRBV5-1	many	NA	TRBJ2-2	CASSLADWSTGELFF	TGCGCCAGCAGCTTGGCCGATTGGTCCACCGGGGAGCTGTTTTTT
15	TRBV6-1	NA	TRBD2	TRBJ2-7	CASSAWEGGRYEQYF	TGTGCCAGCAGTGCTTGGGAGGGAGGTCGATACGAGCAGTACTTC
16	TRBV12-3/TRBV12-4	NA	NA	TRBJ2-5	CASSFQEGGKRETQYF	TGTGCCAGCAGTTTCCAGGAGGGCGGGAAGAGAGAGACCCAGTACTTC
15	TRBV7-9	many	NA	TRBJ2-6	CASSFTGSGANVLTF	TGTGCCAGCAGCTTTACAGGGTCCGGGGCCAACGTCCTGACTTTC
14	TRBV3-1	many	NA	TRBJ2-5	CASSQGTMQETQYF	TGTGCCAGCAGCCAAGGGACTATGCAAGAGACCCAGTACTTC
14	TRBV6-2/TRBV6-3	many	NA	TRBJ2-7	CASSGTRRGYEQYF	TGTGCCAGCAGTGGGACAAGACGGGGCTACGAGCAGTACTTC
15	TRBV7-2	many	TRBD1	TRBJ1-6	CASSLDRGVESPLHF	TGTGCCAGCAGCTTAGACAGGGGGGTAGAATCACCCCTCCACTTT
14	TRBV6-1	NA	NA	TRBJ1-6	CATRVYDGNSPLHF	TGTGCCACCCGAGTATACGACGGAAATTCACCCCTCCACTTT
16	TRBV6-4	many	NA	TRBJ1-2	CASRNTESLLNYGYTF	TGTGCCAGCAGGAACACGGAAAGTCTGCTAAACTATGGCTACACCTTC
15	TRBV7-9	many	NA	TRBJ2-7	CASSLGHGAGYEQYF	TGTGCCAGCAGCTTAGGACACGGGGCGGGTTACGAGCAGTACTTC